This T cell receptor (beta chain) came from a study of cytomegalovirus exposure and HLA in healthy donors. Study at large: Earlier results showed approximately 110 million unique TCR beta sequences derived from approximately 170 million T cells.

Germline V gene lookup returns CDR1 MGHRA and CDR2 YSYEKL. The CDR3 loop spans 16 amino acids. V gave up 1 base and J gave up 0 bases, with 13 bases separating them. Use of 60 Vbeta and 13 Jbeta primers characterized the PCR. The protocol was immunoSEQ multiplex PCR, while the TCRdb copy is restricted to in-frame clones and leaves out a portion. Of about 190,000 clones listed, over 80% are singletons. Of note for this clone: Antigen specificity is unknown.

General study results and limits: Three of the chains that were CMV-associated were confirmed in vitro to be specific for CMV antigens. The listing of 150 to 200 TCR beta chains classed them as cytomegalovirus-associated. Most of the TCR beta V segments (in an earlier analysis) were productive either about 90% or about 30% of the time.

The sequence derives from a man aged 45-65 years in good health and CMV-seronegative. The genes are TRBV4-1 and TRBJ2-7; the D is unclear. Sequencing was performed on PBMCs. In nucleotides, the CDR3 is TGCGCCAGCAGCCAAGGGGCCTGGATGGGCTCCTACGAGCAGTACTTC. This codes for CASSQGAWMGSYEQYF.